This T cell receptor beta chain was sequenced in a study of blood T cell repertoires in COVID-19. Produced via immunoSEQ multiplex PCR; TCRdb's table is partial and in-frame only. The sample lists about 96,000 clones; 85% to 90% were seen once. This CDR3 region has 14 residues. Germline V gene sequence: CDR1 SGHNT, CDR2 YENEEA. V lost 6 bases to trimming and J lost 1 base; unmatched junction nucleotides: 3. The sequence was obtained from a human donor with COVID-19, enrolled during active disease. The donor label of this sample is uncertain. V usage is TRBV11-3 and J usage is TRBJ1-1; 9 bases line up with TRBD1. Sample: peripheral blood. The DNA for the CDR3 is TGTGCCAGCAGACGACAGGGGGGGAACACTGAAGCTTTCTTT. Protein product: CASRRQGGNTEAFF.